This T cell receptor (beta chain) was sequenced during a study of T cell changes during pregnancy in multiple sclerosis. After removal of 4 bases from V and 4 bases from J, the junction contained 9 bases not matched to a gene. The CDR3 loop spans 15 amino acids. Germline loops: CDR1 SGHRS, CDR2 YFSETQ. Produced via immunoSEQ multiplex PCR; TCRdb's table is partial and in-frame only. This table holds over 90,000 clones, less than 95% found once. The sequenced sample was peripheral blood, obtained in the second trimester of pregnancy. The receptor comes from a female donor in good health, enrolled as a control in a pregnancy study. The chain joins TRBV5-1 to TRBJ2-3; TRBD1 agrees at 7 bases. The CDR3 DNA sequence: TGCGCCAGCAGCCCTGGGACAGCCACATCAGATACGCAGTATTTT. Protein product: CASSPGTATSDTQYF.